The next 7 T cell receptor beta chains were all read from a single sample in a study of blood T cell repertoires in COVID-19. Clones were read by immunoSEQ multiplex PCR, and TCRdb kept only the in-frame ones, dropping some. The table lists approximately 230,000 clones, 65% to 85% of them singletons. Material for sequencing was peripheral blood. The receptors originated from a woman aged 40 to 50 with active or convalescent COVID-19.

V usage is TRBV6-5 and J usage is TRBJ2-5; possibly TRBD1 for D (7 bases). Germline V CDR1 and CDR2: MNHEY, SVGAGI. The CDR3 spans 16 residues. V lost 6 bases, J lost 2 bases, and 19 bases lay in between. The CDR3 DNA follows: TGTGCCAGCAGCTACGGGGAGACAGGGAGGCAAGAGACCCAGTACTTC. Amino acid sequence: CASSYGETGRQETQYF.

To note about this clone: Distinct nucleotide sequences in the sample also encode this CDR3. This chain connects TRBV19 to TRBJ1-5, with TRBD1 matching 8 bases. The junction had 2 bases not matched to a gene; V was cut back by 6 bases and J by 4 bases. There are 13 residues in the CDR3. The germline gives CDR1 LNHDA, CDR2 SQIVND (reference sequence). The CDR3 spells CASSGTGNQPQHF. The DNA of the CDR3 is TGTGCCAGTAGCGGGACAGGTAATCAGCCCCAGCATTTT.

This chain joins TRBV6-4 and TRBJ1-5; 8 bases are a match to TRBD1. Trimming removed 5 bases from V and 2 bases from J; junction bases left unmatched: 5. CDR1 is MRHNA and CDR2 is SNTAGT in the germline V gene. CDR3 length: 15 residues. The CDR3 coding sequence is TGTGCCAGCAGTCCAGGACAGGGACGCAATCAGCCCCAGCATTTT. Translated, it gives CASSPGQGRNQPQHF.

The chain combines TRBV24-1 with TRBJ1-2; 7 positions agree with TRBD1. With 4 bases clipped from V and 1 base from J, the junction kept 2 bases outside the gene matches. Germline lookup yields CDR1 KGHDR and CDR2 SFDVKD. The CDR3 is 14 residues long. The DNA of the CDR3 is TGTGCCACCAGTGACTACAGGGGTAACTATGGCTACACCTTC. It codes for CATSDYRGNYGYTF.

The V and J genes are TRBV5-6 and TRBJ1-1, with D possibly being TRBD1 (6 bases). CDR3 size: 17 residues. V was cut by 0 bases and J by 3 bases, with 18 bases left in between. CDR1 SGHDT and CDR2 YYEEEE come from the germline V gene. The CDR3 reads CASSLVDSRGADTEAFF. CDR3 nucleotides: TGTGCCAGCAGCTTGGTAGACTCGCGGGGGGCAGACACTGAAGCTTTCTTT.

This clone was counted between two and nine times. The chain uses TRBV3-1 (or the pseudogene TRBV3-2) and TRBJ1-2, with 8 bases matching TRBD1. This CDR3 region has 15 residues. The germline gives CDR1 LGHDT, CDR2 YNNKEL (reference sequence). The junction had 5 bases not matched to a gene; V was cut back by 3 bases and J by 2 bases. CDR3 protein: CASSHGTGVNYGYTF. CDR3 DNA: TGTGCCAGCAGCCACGGGACAGGCGTCAACTATGGCTACACCTTC.

The chain has TRBV29-1 and TRBJ2-5, with D maybe TRBD2 (5 bases). The V gene's germline CDR1 is SQVTM and CDR2 ANQGSEA. Trimming removed 4 bases at V and 5 bases at J, with 11 bases between. The CDR3 extends over 12 amino acids. The CDR3, as DNA: TGCAGCGTTGCCGCGGGTCCGGAGACCCAGTACTTC. This translates into CSVAAGPETQYF.